Sequencing of this T cell receptor beta chain was carried out in a study of CD8+ T cells in alopecia areata. V lost 6 bases, J lost 9 bases, and 26 bases lay in between. The CDR3 has 16 amino acids. The germline V gene has CDR1 MNHNY and CDR2 SVGAGI (reference sequence). Following extraction, RNA underwent reverse transcription to cDNA, which served as the sequencing template. Assay used: immunoSEQ multiplex PCR; TCRdb lists only in-frame clones, some missing. Of hundreds of thousands of clones listed, 60% were seen once; the top ten hold around 0.92%. This clone has a single count. Treatment defined: oral pan-JAK inhibitor, 5-10 mg twice daily.

This receptor was taken from a human donor with alopecia areata. The chain carries TRBV6-6 and TRBJ2-5, with D tentatively TRBD1 or TRBD2 (5 bases each). The specimen was CD4+ T cells sorted from blood, collected at approximately week 51, from a patient treated with tofacitinib. The CDR3 coding sequence is TGTGCCAGCAGAGACACCGGGACCAAACTCGCAATGGCCCAGTACTTC. This encodes CASRDTGTKLAMAQYF.